This T cell receptor (beta chain) was captured in a study of OX40 agonist ivuxolimab in advanced cancers. The overall study: The study gave patients intravenous ivuxolimab at 0.01 to 10 mg/kg every 2 weeks.

V lost 10 bases and J lost 7, with 20 bases in between. Germline V gene lookup returns CDR1 ENHRY and CDR2 SYGVKD. The length of the CDR3 is 13 residues. On this clone: Its antigen is undetermined.

Regarding the study as a whole: Some of the nonresponding patients also showed low levels of normalized T-cell clonal expansion. Doses of 0.1 to 3.0 mg/kg were accompanied by clonal expansion of CD4+ and CD8+ blood T cells by week 6.

TCRdb's table, derived via immunoSEQ multiplex PCR, lists solely in-frame clones and lacks some. Counted here are around 90,000 clones, around 86% occurring once; the ten biggest clones make up approximately 0.3%. The input for sequencing was CD4+ or CD8+ T cells sorted from blood, taken in a trial of the OX40 agonist ivuxolimab. V gene TRBV10-3 combines with J gene TRBJ2-7; perhaps D is TRBD1 or TRBD2 (5 bases each). The source is an adult with an advanced solid tumor such as melanoma, head and neck, liver or kidney cancer. CDR3 protein: CATGDGAPGEQYF. The DNA for the CDR3 is TGTGCCACCGGAGATGGGGCACCGGGGGAGCAGTACTTC.